This paragraph reports one T cell receptor (beta chain). Its antigen is as yet unknown. The data were obtained in a study of metastatic and nonmetastatic thyroid tumors. The study's findings and limits: Significantly greater TCR beta diversity was reportedly found in malignant thyroid tumors than in benign nodules (in blood and tumor).

Through MiXCR, TCRdb re-clonotyped the PCR reads. The sample includes tens of thousands of clones, around 12% seen only once; the top ten take 7% to 10%. Thyroid surgery had not been preceded by any treatment in any patient. With V trimmed by 4 bases and J by 3 bases, 6 bases remained unmatched. The CDR3 runs 16 residues. In germline, CDR1 is LGHNA, CDR2 YNFKEQ. The sequence derives from a female donor with papillary thyroid cancer or a benign thyroid nodule (not recorded which). Some clones in this sample may be carry-over from other donors' samples. Sequenced: tumor tissue. This chain uses TRBV4-2 with TRBJ2-7, with TRBD2 identical over 13 bases. This CDR3 reads CASSPGTSGTLYEQYF. The CDR3 region has the DNA TGTGCCAGCAGCCCGGGGACTAGCGGGACTCTCTACGAGCAGTACTTC.